The text below deals with one T cell receptor (beta chain). What it recognizes is unknown. The limits of the CDR3 on the DNA are not certain, so only TCRdb's listed CDR3 is given. The source of the sample is a study of Graves' ophthalmopathy and Graves' hyperthyroidism. At the level of the study: Peripheral blood was obtained at first diagnosis, ahead of any treatment.

Overall study results and limits: Ophthalmopathy progression prediction by the model yielded a sensitivity of about 71% and a specificity of around 72%.

The CDR3 spans 19 amino acids, including both terminal residues. CDR1 is SGHAT and CDR2 is FQNNGV in the germline V gene. Amplification of TCR beta CDR3 regions used RNA transcripts. Second-round multiplex PCR followed a first-round RT-PCR using HTBI primers. TCRdb re-analysed the multiplex PCR reads in MiXCR, keeping a single row per CDR3 protein. The sample yields tens of thousands of distinct CDR3 sequences, approximately 50% seen once. This clonotype originated in an adult woman with stable Graves' hyperthyroidism. Specimen: peripheral blood. This chain connects TRBV11-2 to TRBJ1-1; the D segment call TRBD1 is taken from the table without a DNA check. CDR3 sequence: CASSFYICRQGGMNTEAFF.